The rows below give T cell receptor beta chains drawn from one sample of a study of T cell repertoires in cytomegalovirus infection. TCRdb itself ran the reads through MiXCR, one entry per CDR3 protein. The table lists roughly 630,000 distinct CDR3 sequences, around 24% of them singletons, with under 8.5% in the top ten. The sequenced material came from CD8+ T cells from PBMCs. These receptors were obtained from a human donor in good health (CMV status not recorded). Some clones in this sample may be carry-over from other donors' samples. Each CDR3 is given with its conserved first and last residue. The D gene is left open where the match is weak. Some rows mark clone size as missing; the rest say once, few, many or name a class of expanded clone.

J: TRBJ2-1
size: many
length: 18
V: TRBV6-5
D: TRBD2
DNA: TGTGCCAGCAGTCCGGGACTAGCGGGGACCCACTCCTACAATGAGCAGTTCTTC
CDR3: CASSPGLAGTHSYNEQFF

J: TRBJ2-3
size: -
length: 14
V: TRBV13
D: -
DNA: TGTGCCAGCAGCTTAGGCCAGGCCGGAGATACGCAGTATTTT
CDR3: CASSLGQAGDTQYF

J: TRBJ1-5
size: many
length: 15
V: TRBV7-9
D: -
DNA: TGTGCCAGCAGCTCAGCGAGGGGGTTTATTCAGCCCCAGCATTTT
CDR3: CASSSARGFIQPQHF

J: TRBJ2-7
size: few
length: 13
V: TRBV20-1
D: -
DNA: TGCAGTGCTAGACAACCCTTCTCCTACGAGCAGTACTTC
CDR3: CSARQPFSYEQYF

J: TRBJ2-1
size: -
length: 14
V: TRBV20-1
D: TRBD2
DNA: TGCAGTGCTTGGCTAGGGGACTACTACAATGAGCAGTTCTTC
CDR3: CSAWLGDYYNEQFF

J: TRBJ1-5
size: many
length: 13
V: TRBV28
D: TRBD1
DNA: TGTGCCAGCAGTATCAGGGGGCAACAGCCCCAGCATTTT
CDR3: CASSIRGQQPQHF

J: TRBJ1-1
size: many
length: 15
V: TRBV7-8
D: -
DNA: TGTGCCAGCAGCCCTAGACCGGCGCGGGACACTGAAGCTTTCTTT
CDR3: CASSPRPARDTEAFF

J: TRBJ2-3
size: -
length: 15
V: TRBV28
D: TRBD1
DNA: TGTGCCAGCAGTAGAGGACAGGCTCCCACAGATACGCAGTATTTT
CDR3: CASSRGQAPTDTQYF

J: TRBJ2-3
size: -
length: 16
V: TRBV7-3
D: TRBD2
DNA: TGTGCCAGCAGCTTAATGGGCGGGGGGAGCACAGATACGCAGTATTTT
CDR3: CASSLMGGGSTDTQYF

J: TRBJ2-3
size: -
length: 15
V: TRBV7-2
D: -
DNA: TGTGCCAACAGCTTTACGGGCGCAGGCACAGATACGCAGTATTTT
CDR3: CANSFTGAGTDTQYF

J: TRBJ2-1
size: -
length: 13
V: TRBV18
D: TRBD1
DNA: TGTGCCAGCTCAGGGACAGGGGGTGATGAGCGGTTCTTC
CDR3: CASSGTGGDERFF

J: TRBJ1-3
size: -
length: 16
V: TRBV4-1
D: -
DNA: TGCGCCAGCAGCCAAGATCCTCCCCCCTCTGGAAACACCATATATTTT
CDR3: CASSQDPPPSGNTIYF

J: TRBJ1-1
size: -
length: 14
V: TRBV6-4
D: TRBD1
DNA: TGTGCCAGCAGTGGCCGTCCAGGGGGGACTGAAGCTTTCTTT
CDR3: CASSGRPGGTEAFF

J: TRBJ1-5
size: few
length: 16
V: TRBV20-1
D: -
DNA: TGCAGTGCTAGAGGGTCTCAGGGTTATAGCAATCAGCCCCAGCATTTT
CDR3: CSARGSQGYSNQPQHF

J: TRBJ2-2
size: many
length: 16
V: TRBV7-6
D: -
DNA: TGTGCCAGCAGCTTATGGACAGTTGGAGGCACCGGGGAGCTGTTTTTT
CDR3: CASSLWTVGGTGELFF

J: TRBJ2-1
size: few
length: 14
V: TRBV5-3
D: -
DNA: TGTGCCAGCAGCTTGCCGGGTGGTTCCAATGAGCAGTTCTTC
CDR3: CASSLPGGSNEQFF

J: TRBJ1-1
size: few
length: 14
V: TRBV6-2/TRBV6-3
D: TRBD1
DNA: TGTGCCAGCAGTTACACAGGACAGGGCACTGAAGCTTTCTTT
CDR3: CASSYTGQGTEAFF

J: TRBJ2-1
size: many
length: 18
V: TRBV7-2
D: TRBD2
DNA: TGTGCCAGCAGCCGGACTAGCGGGGGGGCTAGCTCCTACAATGAGCAGTTCTTC
CDR3: CASSRTSGGASSYNEQFF

J: TRBJ1-1
size: -
length: 14
V: TRBV7-9
D: -
DNA: TGTGCCAGCAGCGGCGCGCCAGGGGAAACTGAAGCTTTCTTT
CDR3: CASSGAPGETEAFF

J: TRBJ1-1
size: many
length: 14
V: TRBV12-3/TRBV12-4
D: -
DNA: TGTGCCAGCCTGGGGGGGGTCTGGAACACTGAAGCTTTCTTT
CDR3: CASLGGVWNTEAFF

J: TRBJ2-1
size: many
length: 14
V: TRBV4-1
D: TRBD1
DNA: TGCGCCAGCAGCCAAAGGACAGGGGACCATGAGCAGTTCTTC
CDR3: CASSQRTGDHEQFF

J: TRBJ1-2
size: -
length: 12
V: TRBV4-1
D: -
DNA: TGCGCCAGCAGCGCCAAGGGGGGTGGCTACACCTTC
CDR3: CASSAKGGGYTF

J: TRBJ2-3
size: few
length: 17
V: TRBV7-9
D: -
DNA: TGTGCCAGCAGCTCCCCCTGGGGGGAAGAAGGCACAGATACGCAGTATTTT
CDR3: CASSSPWGEEGTDTQYF

J: TRBJ2-1
size: many
length: 12
V: TRBV2
D: -
DNA: TGTGCCCCCCAGAGGTCCTACAATGAGCAGTTCTTC
CDR3: CAPQRSYNEQFF

J: TRBJ2-1
size: -
length: 15
V: TRBV20-1
D: -
DNA: TGCAGTGCCCCGATTCGAGGGGGGCCGTACAATGAGCAGTTCTTC
CDR3: CSAPIRGGPYNEQFF

J: TRBJ1-1
size: few
length: 15
V: TRBV4-3
D: -
DNA: TGCGCCAGCAGCCAAGATAGTCGGAGTTCCACTGAAGCTTTCTTT
CDR3: CASSQDSRSSTEAFF

J: TRBJ2-3
size: many
length: 13
V: TRBV7-2
D: -
DNA: TGTGCCAGCAGCTTACCCCACCGGGATACGCAGTATTTT
CDR3: CASSLPHRDTQYF

J: TRBJ2-3
size: -
length: 11
V: TRBV6-2/TRBV6-3
D: -
DNA: TGTGCCAGCAGTTATGGGACTCATCAGTATTTT
CDR3: CASSYGTHQYF

J: TRBJ2-2
size: once
length: 16
V: TRBV2
D: TRBD1
DNA: TGTGCCAGCAGTGTCTCCGGGACAGTGAACACCGGGGAGCTGTTTTTT
CDR3: CASSVSGTVNTGELFF

J: TRBJ2-7
size: -
length: 15
V: TRBV6-5
D: -
DNA: TGTGCCAGCAGCAAGACTACCCTCAGCGGATACGAGCAGTACTTC
CDR3: CASSKTTLSGYEQYF

J: TRBJ2-5
size: few
length: 17
V: TRBV28
D: TRBD2
DNA: TGTGCCAGCACCCCCCTCGGACTAGCGGGGGGGCGGGAGACCCAGTACTTC
CDR3: CASTPLGLAGGRETQYF

J: TRBJ2-1
size: many
length: 14
V: TRBV11-2
D: -
DNA: TGTGCCAGCAGCCTCGAGTATTGGCCCAATGAGCAGTTCTTC
CDR3: CASSLEYWPNEQFF

J: TRBJ1-1
size: -
length: 14
V: TRBV7-2
D: -
DNA: TGTGCCAGCAGCCCCCTAGGAGGGGCCACTGAAGCTTTCTTT
CDR3: CASSPLGGATEAFF

J: TRBJ2-1
size: many
length: 15
V: TRBV6-2/TRBV6-3
D: -
DNA: TGTGCCAGCAGCCTCGGAAACGGTAAATACAATGAGCAGTTCTTC
CDR3: CASSLGNGKYNEQFF

J: TRBJ2-1
size: many
length: 15
V: TRBV6-1
D: TRBD1
DNA: TGTGCCAGCAGTCTCTCCGGACAGGGTCGGAATGAGCAGTTCTTC
CDR3: CASSLSGQGRNEQFF

J: TRBJ2-5
size: -
length: 13
V: TRBV2
D: -
DNA: TGTGCCAGCAGTGGATGGTTTGTAGAGACCCAGTACTTC
CDR3: CASSGWFVETQYF

J: TRBJ2-6
size: few
length: 17
V: TRBV25-1
D: -
DNA: TGTGCCAGCAGTGACCCAGGACGTCCCTCTGGGGCCAACGTCCTGACTTTC
CDR3: CASSDPGRPSGANVLTF

J: TRBJ1-5
size: many
length: 13
V: TRBV7-9
D: -
DNA: TGTGCCAGCAGCTTAGCTAGGAATCAGCCCCAGCATTTT
CDR3: CASSLARNQPQHF

J: TRBJ2-7
size: -
length: 14
V: TRBV27
D: -
DNA: TGTGCCAGCAGTTCGGGGGGCCTCCCCTACGAGCAGTACTTC
CDR3: CASSSGGLPYEQYF

J: TRBJ2-3
size: -
length: 12
V: TRBV7-9
D: -
DNA: TGTGCCTGCCACTTTAGCACAGATACGCAGTATTTT
CDR3: CACHFSTDTQYF

J: TRBJ2-5
size: few
length: 13
V: TRBV7-2
D: -
DNA: TGTGCCAGCAGCTTAAATCTGGTAGAGACCCAGTACTTC
CDR3: CASSLNLVETQYF

J: TRBJ2-5
size: many
length: 15
V: TRBV7-4
D: TRBD2
DNA: TGTGCCAGCAGCTTAATTCCGGGGGGGTCAGAGACCCAGTACTTC
CDR3: CASSLIPGGSETQYF

J: TRBJ2-1
size: many
length: 13
V: TRBV6-5
D: -
DNA: TGTGCCAGCAGTTACTCTCTGTCCAATGAGCAGTTCTTC
CDR3: CASSYSLSNEQFF

J: TRBJ1-2
size: many
length: 13
V: TRBV6-1
D: -
DNA: TGTGCCAGCAGCCCTGGGACATTTTATGGCTACACCTTC
CDR3: CASSPGTFYGYTF

J: TRBJ1-6
size: -
length: 15
V: TRBV7-8
D: -
DNA: TGTGCCAGCAGCTTAGAATCAGGATTTAATTCACCCCTCCACTTT
CDR3: CASSLESGFNSPLHF

J: TRBJ1-2
size: few
length: 13
V: TRBV6-6
D: -
DNA: TGTGCCAGCAGTTACTACAGGGCTGTTGGCTACACCTTC
CDR3: CASSYYRAVGYTF

J: TRBJ2-1
size: -
length: 12
V: TRBV29-1
D: -
DNA: TGCAGCGTACAGGGTACCTACAATGAGCAGTTCTTC
CDR3: CSVQGTYNEQFF

J: TRBJ2-4
size: many
length: 15
V: TRBV7-9
D: -
DNA: TGTGCCAGCAGCTTAGAGTTCCCGGGGCCAAACATTCAGTACTTC
CDR3: CASSLEFPGPNIQYF

J: TRBJ1-5
size: few
length: 15
V: TRBV20-1
D: -
DNA: TGCAGTGCTAGAGTCGGGTGGGGTAGCAATCAGCCCCAGCATTTT
CDR3: CSARVGWGSNQPQHF

J: TRBJ2-1
size: few
length: 14
V: TRBV7-9
D: -
DNA: TGTGCCAGCGTCGGGACCCCGTCCTACAATGAGCAGTTCTTC
CDR3: CASVGTPSYNEQFF

J: TRBJ2-3
size: few
length: 13
V: TRBV20-1
D: -
DNA: TGCAGTGCATACGGGGCCTACGCAGATACGCAGTATTTT
CDR3: CSAYGAYADTQYF

J: TRBJ2-3
size: many
length: 16
V: TRBV7-8
D: TRBD2
DNA: TGTGCCAGCAGCTTAGATAGCGGGTCTTACACAGATACGCAGTATTTT
CDR3: CASSLDSGSYTDTQYF

J: TRBJ2-4
size: -
length: 15
V: TRBV7-3
D: -
DNA: TGTGCCAGCAGCTTCAGGGGACTAGCCAAAAACATTCAGTACTTC
CDR3: CASSFRGLAKNIQYF

J: TRBJ2-1
size: few
length: 15
V: TRBV27
D: TRBD1
DNA: TGTGCCAGCAGTCCCCGGACAGGTTACTACAATGAGCAGTTCTTC
CDR3: CASSPRTGYYNEQFF

J: TRBJ2-7
size: many
length: 17
V: TRBV7-9
D: -
DNA: TGTGCCAGCAGCTCCCTATTTTACAGGGATGTTTCCTACGAGCAGTACTTC
CDR3: CASSSLFYRDVSYEQYF

J: TRBJ2-5
size: -
length: 16
V: TRBV7-2
D: -
DNA: TGTGCCAGCAGCTTCCTCTACCGGGGGATTCTAGAGACCCAGTACTTC
CDR3: CASSFLYRGILETQYF

J: TRBJ2-1
size: -
length: 14
V: TRBV18
D: TRBD1
DNA: TGTGCCAGCTCAGCGCCTACAGGGGCCAATGAGCAGTTCTTC
CDR3: CASSAPTGANEQFF

J: TRBJ1-2
size: many
length: 17
V: TRBV7-9
D: TRBD1
DNA: TGTGCCAGCAGCCTACCAAACCGGGACAGGGGGCCCTATGGCTACACCTTC
CDR3: CASSLPNRDRGPYGYTF